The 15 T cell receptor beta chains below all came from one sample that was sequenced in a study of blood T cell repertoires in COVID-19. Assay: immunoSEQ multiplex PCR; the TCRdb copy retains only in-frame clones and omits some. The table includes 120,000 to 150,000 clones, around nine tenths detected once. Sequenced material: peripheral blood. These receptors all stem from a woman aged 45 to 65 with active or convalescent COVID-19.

As DNA, the CDR3 is TGTGCCAGCAGCCTCCTAGTGCTTGATAACGCAGATACGCAGTATTTT. As protein: CASSLLVLDNADTQYF. The chain joins TRBV9 to TRBJ2-3; no clear D gene. CDR1 and CDR2 from the germline V gene are SGDLS and YYNGEE. Trimming removed 4 bases from V and 4 bases from J, with 19 bases in between. The CDR3 totals 16 residues. Complete variable domain (other parts from reference TRBV9 and TRBJ2-3): DSGVTQTPKHLITATGQRVTLRCSPRSGDLSVYWYQQSLDQGLQFLIQYYNGEERAKGNILERFSAQQFPDLHSELNLSSLELGDSALYFCASSLLVLDNADTQYFGPGTRLTVL.

In nucleotides, the CDR3 is TGTGCCAGCAGCTTAACTTGGGAGGATCAGAATTCACCCCTCCACTTT. This encodes CASSLTWEDQNSPLHF. This sequence joins TRBV7-9 and TRBJ1-6; D not resolved. The CDR3 runs to 16 residues. V was clipped by 2 bases and J by 7 bases, with 15 bases between them. Germline V gene sequence: CDR1 SEHNR, CDR2 FQNEAQ (reference sequence).

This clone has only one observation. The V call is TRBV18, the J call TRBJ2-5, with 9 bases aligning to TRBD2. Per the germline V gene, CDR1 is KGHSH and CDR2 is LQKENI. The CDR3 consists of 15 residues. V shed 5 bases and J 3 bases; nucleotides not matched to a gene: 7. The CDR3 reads CASSFLAGYEETQYF. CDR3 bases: TGTGCCAGCTCATTCCTAGCGGGGTACGAAGAGACCCAGTACTTC.

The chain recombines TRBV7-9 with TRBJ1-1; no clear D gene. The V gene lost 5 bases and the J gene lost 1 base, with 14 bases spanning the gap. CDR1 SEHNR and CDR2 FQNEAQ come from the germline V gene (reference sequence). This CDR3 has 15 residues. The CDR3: CASSPLGRGNTEAFF. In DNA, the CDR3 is TGTGCCAGCAGCCCTCTAGGAAGAGGGAACACTGAAGCTTTCTTT.

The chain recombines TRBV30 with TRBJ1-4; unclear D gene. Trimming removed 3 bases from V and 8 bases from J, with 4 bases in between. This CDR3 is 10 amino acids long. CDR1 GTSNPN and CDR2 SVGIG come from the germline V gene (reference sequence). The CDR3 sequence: CAWSQEKLFF. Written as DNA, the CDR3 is TGTGCCTGGAGCCAGGAAAAACTGTTTTTT.

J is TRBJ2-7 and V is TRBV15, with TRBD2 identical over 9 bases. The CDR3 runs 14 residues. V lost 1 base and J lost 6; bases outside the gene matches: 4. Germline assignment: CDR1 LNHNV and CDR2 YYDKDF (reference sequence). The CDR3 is CATSRVSGGAEQYF. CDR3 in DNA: TGTGCCACCAGCAGAGTTAGCGGGGGAGCCGAGCAGTACTTC.

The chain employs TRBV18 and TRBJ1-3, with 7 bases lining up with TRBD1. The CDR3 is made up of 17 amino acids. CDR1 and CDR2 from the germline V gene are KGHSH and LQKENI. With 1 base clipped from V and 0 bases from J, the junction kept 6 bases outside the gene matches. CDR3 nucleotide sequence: TGTGCCAGCTCACCACTAGGACAGGTCGGCTCTGGAAACACCATATATTTT. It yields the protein CASSPLGQVGSGNTIYF.

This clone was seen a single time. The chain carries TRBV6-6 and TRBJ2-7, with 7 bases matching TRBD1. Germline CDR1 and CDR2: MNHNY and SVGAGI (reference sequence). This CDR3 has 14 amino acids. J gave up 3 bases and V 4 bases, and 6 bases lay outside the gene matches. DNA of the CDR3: TGTGCCAGCAGTTCCCACCGGGACAGCTACGAGCAGTACTTC. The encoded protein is CASSSHRDSYEQYF.

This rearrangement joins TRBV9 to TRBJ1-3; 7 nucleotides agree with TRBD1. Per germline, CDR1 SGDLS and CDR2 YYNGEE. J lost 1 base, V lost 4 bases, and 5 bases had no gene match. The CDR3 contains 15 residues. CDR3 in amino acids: CASSLRQGSGNTIYF. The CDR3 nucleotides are TGTGCCAGCAGCCTAAGACAGGGTTCTGGAAACACCATATATTTT.

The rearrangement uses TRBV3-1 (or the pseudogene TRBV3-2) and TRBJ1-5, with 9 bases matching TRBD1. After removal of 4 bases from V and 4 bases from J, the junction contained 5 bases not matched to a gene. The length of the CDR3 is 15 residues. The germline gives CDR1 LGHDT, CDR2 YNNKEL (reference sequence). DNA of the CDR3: TGTGCCAGCAGCCTCGGGACAGGGAGGAATCAGCCCCAGCATTTT. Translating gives CASSLGTGRNQPQHF.

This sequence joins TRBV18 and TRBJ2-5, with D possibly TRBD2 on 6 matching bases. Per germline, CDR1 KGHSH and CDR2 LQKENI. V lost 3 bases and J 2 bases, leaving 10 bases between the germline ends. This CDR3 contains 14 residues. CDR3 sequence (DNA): TGTGCCAGCTCACCCACGCTAGCGCAAGAGACCCAGTACTTC. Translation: CASSPTLAQETQYF.

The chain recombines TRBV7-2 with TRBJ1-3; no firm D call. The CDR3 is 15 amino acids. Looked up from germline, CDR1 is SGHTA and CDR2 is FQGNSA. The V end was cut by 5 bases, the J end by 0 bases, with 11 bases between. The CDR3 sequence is CASSLQSHSGNTIYF. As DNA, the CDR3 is TGTGCCAGCAGCCTACAGAGCCACTCTGGAAACACCATATATTTT.

CDR3 residues: CASSLGTGATSGYTF. CDR3 nucleotide sequence: TGTGCCAGCAGCTTAGGCACAGGGGCGACCTCGGGCTACACCTTC. The chain couples TRBV7-9 to TRBJ1-2, with TRBD1 identical over 7 bases. The V gene's germline CDR1 is SEHNR and CDR2 FQNEAQ (reference sequence). With 1 base clipped from V and 8 bases from J, the junction kept 10 bases outside the gene matches. This CDR3 is built from 15 residues. Looking up the rest from reference TRBV7-9 and TRBJ1-2 gives the full variable domain: DTGVSQNPRHKITKRGQNVTFRCDPISEHNRLYWYRQTLGQGPEFLTYFQNEAQLEKSRLLSDRFSAERPKGSFSTLEIQRTEQGDSAMYLCASSLGTGATSGYTFGSGTRLTVV.

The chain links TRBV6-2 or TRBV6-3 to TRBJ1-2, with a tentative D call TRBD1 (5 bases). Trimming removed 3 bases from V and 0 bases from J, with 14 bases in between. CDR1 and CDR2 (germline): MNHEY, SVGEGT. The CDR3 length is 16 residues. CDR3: CASSYLAGSANYGYTF. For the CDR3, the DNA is TGTGCCAGCAGTTATCTCGCAGGGTCCGCTAACTATGGCTACACCTTC.

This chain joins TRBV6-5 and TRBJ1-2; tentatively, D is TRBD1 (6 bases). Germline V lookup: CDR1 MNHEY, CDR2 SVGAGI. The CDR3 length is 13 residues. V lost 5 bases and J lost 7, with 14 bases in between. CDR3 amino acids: CASSTGTPFGYTF. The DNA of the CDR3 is TGTGCCAGCAGTACCGGGACACCGTTTGGCTACACCTTC.